These 10 T cell receptor beta chains share one sample of origin, sequenced in a study of T cell changes during pregnancy in multiple sclerosis. Libraries were prepared by immunoSEQ multiplex PCR; TCRdb keeps only in-frame clonotypes and omits some of them. Of approximately 32,000 clones listed, roughly 89% are singletons. Sequencing was performed on CD8+ T cells from peripheral blood mononuclear cells, taken in the second trimester of pregnancy. The receptors were gathered from a female donor with multiple sclerosis, enrolled in a pregnancy study.

V gene TRBV9 combines with J gene TRBJ2-1; TRBD2 is a possible D gene (6 bases). The CDR3 is made up of 15 amino acids. The ends were cut back, 0 bases at V and 6 bases at J, with 13 bases in the middle. CDR1 is SGDLS and CDR2 is YYNGEE in the germline V gene. The chain's CDR3 is CASSVESRGINEQFF. The CDR3 DNA is TGTGCCAGCAGCGTAGAGAGTCGGGGGATCAATGAGCAGTTCTTC.

The CDR3 loop reads CASRSGTGGNQPQHF. In nucleotides, the CDR3 is TGTGCCAGCAGGTCCGGGACAGGCGGCAATCAGCCCCAGCATTTT. This chain connects TRBV6-9 to TRBJ1-5, with 8 bases fitting TRBD1. The CDR3 sequence is 15 residues long. V lost 6 bases to trimming and J lost 2 bases; unmatched junction nucleotides: 6. Germline values: CDR1 MNHGY, CDR2 SVAAGI.

The count of this clone is one. V gene TRBV4-1 combines with J gene TRBJ1-1; D may be TRBD1 (6 bases). The CDR3 is 18 amino acids. The germline V gene has CDR1 MGHRA and CDR2 YSYEKL. Between the trimmed V and J ends, which lost 0 bases and 0 bases, there was a span of 17 bases. The CDR3 DNA reads TGCGCCAGCAGCCAAGATTCGCGGGGGCCCCGTATGAACACTGAAGCTTTCTTT. Amino acid sequence: CASSQDSRGPRMNTEAFF.

The CDR3 DNA is TGTGCCAGCAGCCATATTAGCGGGAGGTATACCTACGAGCAGTACTTC. It codes for CASSHISGRYTYEQYF. J is TRBJ2-7 and V is TRBV7-9; 10 bases line up with TRBD2. V lost 5 bases, J lost 2 bases, and 9 bases stayed unmatched. The CDR3 totals 16 residues. Germline loops: CDR1 SEHNR, CDR2 FQNEAQ (reference sequence).

The chain joins TRBV2 to TRBJ1-2, with a weak D call TRBD1 (6 bases). The CDR3 length is 12 residues. Germline CDR1 reads SNHLY; CDR2 reads FYNNEI. Deletions cut 8 bases from V and 8 bases from J, with 15 bases between. CDR3 DNA: TGTGCCAGCCCGACAGGACCCTGGGGCTACACCTTC. Its protein product is CASPTGPWGYTF.

The chain carries TRBV6-5 and TRBJ2-2; possible D gene TRBD1, 6 bases. There are 14 residues in the CDR3. Germline V lookup: CDR1 MNHEY, CDR2 SVGAGI. V dropped 2 bases and J dropped 4 bases, with 8 bases sitting between them. This CDR3 reads CASSYGQLTGELFF. CDR3 in DNA: TGTGCCAGCAGTTACGGACAGCTCACCGGGGAGCTGTTTTTT.

In regard to this clone: The same CDR3 also results from other DNA sequences found in this sample. This sequence joins TRBV28 and TRBJ2-7, with 7 bases matching TRBD2. The CDR3 is made up of 14 amino acids. CDR1 MDHEN and CDR2 SYDVKM come from the germline V gene. Germline trimming cut 3 bases from V and 0 bases from J; bases unmatched to any gene: 2. CDR3 protein: CASSLAGASYEQYF. The CDR3 DNA sequence: TGTGCCAGCAGTTTGGCGGGAGCCTCCTACGAGCAGTACTTC.

This sequence joins TRBV6-6 and TRBJ2-5; D not certain. The tail of the sequence fits TRBJ2-7 better, so the J call may be wrong. Germline CDR1 is MNHNY and CDR2 is SVGAGI (reference sequence). The CDR3 has 10 amino acids. The CDR3 DNA is TGTGCCAGCAGAACAGACGAGCAGTACTTC. This encodes CASRTDEQYF.

The gene calls are TRBV15 and TRBJ2-1, with 12 bases lining up with TRBD2. Trimming cost V 5 bases and J 8 bases; bases outside gene matches: 19. Germline V gene sequence: CDR1 LNHNV, CDR2 YYDKDF (reference sequence). The CDR3 sequence is 19 residues long. This CDR3 is CATSPGFLAGGPIYDEQFF. The CDR3 DNA is TGTGCCACCAGCCCCGGATTTCTAGCGGGGGGGCCCATTTACGATGAGCAGTTCTTC.

The chain employs TRBV30 and TRBJ2-5; the D gene is possibly TRBD1 (6 bases). CDR3 length: 14 amino acids. Trimming shortened V by 5 bases and J by 3 bases, and 16 bases separated the two germline ends. Germline lookup yields CDR1 GTSNPN and CDR2 SVGIG (reference sequence). CDR3 residues: CAWGGFGKEETQYF. The CDR3 bases are TGTGCCTGGGGGGGCTTCGGAAAAGAAGAGACCCAGTACTTC.